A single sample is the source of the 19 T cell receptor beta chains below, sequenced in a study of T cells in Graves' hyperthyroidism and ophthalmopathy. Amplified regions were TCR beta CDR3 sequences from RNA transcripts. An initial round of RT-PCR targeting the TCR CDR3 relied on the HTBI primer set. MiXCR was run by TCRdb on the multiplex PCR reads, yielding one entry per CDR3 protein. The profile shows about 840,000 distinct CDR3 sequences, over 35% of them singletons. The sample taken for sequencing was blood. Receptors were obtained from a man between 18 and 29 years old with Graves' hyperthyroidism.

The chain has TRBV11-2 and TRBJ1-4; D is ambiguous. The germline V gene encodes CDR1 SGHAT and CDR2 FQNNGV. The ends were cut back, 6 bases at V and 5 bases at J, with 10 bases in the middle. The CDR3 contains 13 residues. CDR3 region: CASSLYWNEKLFF. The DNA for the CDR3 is TGTGCCAGCAGTCTCTACTGGAATGAAAAACTGTTTTTT.

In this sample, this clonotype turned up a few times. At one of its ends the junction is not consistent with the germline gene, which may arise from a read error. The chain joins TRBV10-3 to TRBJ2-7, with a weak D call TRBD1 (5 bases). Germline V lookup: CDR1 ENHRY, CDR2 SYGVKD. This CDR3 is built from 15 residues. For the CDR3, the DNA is TGTGCCAGCAGTGAAGGGCAGGGCGCGAGCTACGAGCAGTACTTC. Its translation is CASSEGQGASYEQYF.

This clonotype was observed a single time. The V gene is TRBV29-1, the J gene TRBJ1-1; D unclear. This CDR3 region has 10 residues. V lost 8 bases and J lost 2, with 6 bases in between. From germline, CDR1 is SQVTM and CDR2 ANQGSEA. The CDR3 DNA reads TGCAGCTTAACAAACACTGAAGCTTTCTTT. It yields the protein CSLTNTEAFF.

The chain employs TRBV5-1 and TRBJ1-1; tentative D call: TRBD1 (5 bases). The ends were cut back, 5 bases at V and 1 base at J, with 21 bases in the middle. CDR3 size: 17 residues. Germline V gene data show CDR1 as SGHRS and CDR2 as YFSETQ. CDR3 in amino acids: CASRKETPGTANTEAFF. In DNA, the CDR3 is TGCGCCAGCAGAAAGGAAACCCCCGGGACGGCGAACACTGAAGCTTTCTTT.

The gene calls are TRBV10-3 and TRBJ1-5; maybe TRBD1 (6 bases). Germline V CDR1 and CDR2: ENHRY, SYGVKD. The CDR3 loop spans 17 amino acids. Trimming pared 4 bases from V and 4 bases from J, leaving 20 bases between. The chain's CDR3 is CAISGGARTSGNQPQHF. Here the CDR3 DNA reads TGTGCCATCAGTGGGGGGGCTAGGACTAGCGGGAATCAGCCCCAGCATTTT.

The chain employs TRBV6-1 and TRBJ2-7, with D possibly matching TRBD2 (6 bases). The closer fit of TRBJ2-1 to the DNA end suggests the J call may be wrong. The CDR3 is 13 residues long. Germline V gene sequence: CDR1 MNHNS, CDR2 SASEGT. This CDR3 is CASSTREWNEQFF. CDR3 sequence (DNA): TGTGCCAGCAGCACACGGGAGTGGAATGAGCAGTTCTTC.

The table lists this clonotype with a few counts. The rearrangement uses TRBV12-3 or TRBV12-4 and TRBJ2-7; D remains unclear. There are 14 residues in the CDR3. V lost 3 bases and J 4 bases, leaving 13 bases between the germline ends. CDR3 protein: CASSFGDMGYEQYF. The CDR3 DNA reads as TGTGCCAGCAGTTTTGGGGATATGGGGTACGAGCAGTACTTC.

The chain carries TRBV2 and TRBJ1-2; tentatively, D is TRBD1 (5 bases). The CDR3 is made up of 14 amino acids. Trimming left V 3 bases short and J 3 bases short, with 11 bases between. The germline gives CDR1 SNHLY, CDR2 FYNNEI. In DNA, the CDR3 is TGTGCCAGCAGTGAGGTCCTAGGGGACTATGGCTACACCTTC. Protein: CASSEVLGDYGYTF.

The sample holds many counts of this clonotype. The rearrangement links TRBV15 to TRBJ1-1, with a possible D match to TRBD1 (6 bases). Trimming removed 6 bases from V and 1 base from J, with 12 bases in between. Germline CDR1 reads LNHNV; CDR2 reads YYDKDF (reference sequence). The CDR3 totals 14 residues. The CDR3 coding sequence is TGTGCCACCAGAACCCCGACAGGGAACACTGAAGCTTTCTTT. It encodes CATRTPTGNTEAFF.

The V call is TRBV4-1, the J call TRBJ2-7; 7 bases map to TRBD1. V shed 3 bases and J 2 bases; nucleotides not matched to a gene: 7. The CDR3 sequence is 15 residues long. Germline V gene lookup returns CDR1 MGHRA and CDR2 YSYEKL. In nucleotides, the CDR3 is TGCGCCAGCAGCCAGGATCGGGACAGTACCTACGAGCAGTACTTC. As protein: CASSQDRDSTYEQYF.

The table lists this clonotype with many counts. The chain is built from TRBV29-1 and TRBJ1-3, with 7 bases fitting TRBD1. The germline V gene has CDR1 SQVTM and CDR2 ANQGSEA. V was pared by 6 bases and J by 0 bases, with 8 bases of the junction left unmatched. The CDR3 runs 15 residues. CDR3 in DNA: TGCAGCGTCCGAGGGGACAGTTTCTCTGGAAACACCATATATTTT. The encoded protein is CSVRGDSFSGNTIYF. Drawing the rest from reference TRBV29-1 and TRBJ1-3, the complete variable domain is SAVISQKPSRDICQRGTSLTIQCQVDSQVTMMFWYRQQPGQSLTLIATANQGSEATYESGFVIDKFPISRPNLTFSTLTVSNMSPEDSSIYLCSVRGDSFSGNTIYFGEGSWLTVV.

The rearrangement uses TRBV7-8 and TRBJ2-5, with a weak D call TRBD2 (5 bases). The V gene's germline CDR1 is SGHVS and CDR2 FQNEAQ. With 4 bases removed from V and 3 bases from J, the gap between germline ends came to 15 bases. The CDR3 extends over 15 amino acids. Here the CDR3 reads CASSSNPAEEETQYF. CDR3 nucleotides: TGTGCCAGCAGCTCCAACCCAGCGGAGGAAGAGACCCAGTACTTC. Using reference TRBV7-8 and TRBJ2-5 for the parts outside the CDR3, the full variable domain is GAGVSQSPRYKVAKRGQDVALRCDPISGHVSLFWYQQALGQGPEFLTYFQNEAQLDKSGLPSDRFFAERPEGSVSTLKIQRTQQEDSAVYLCASSSNPAEEETQYFGPGTRLLVL.

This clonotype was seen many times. The CDR3 is CSAKGAKTEAFF. The CDR3 region has the DNA TGCAGTGCTAAGGGGGCGAAAACTGAAGCTTTCTTT. The chain recombines TRBV20-1 with TRBJ1-1, with 7 bases lining up with TRBD1. J lost 5 bases, V lost 4 bases, and 4 bases had no gene match. Germline V CDR1 and CDR2: DFQATT, SNEGSKA (reference sequence). The CDR3 has 12 residues.

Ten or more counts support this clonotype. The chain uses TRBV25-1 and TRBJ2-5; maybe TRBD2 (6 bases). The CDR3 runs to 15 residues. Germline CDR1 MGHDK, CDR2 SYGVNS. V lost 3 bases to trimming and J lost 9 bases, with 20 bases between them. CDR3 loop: CASSDPGGQDMSQYF. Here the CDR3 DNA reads TGTGCCAGCAGTGACCCCGGAGGGCAGGATATGTCCCAGTACTTC.

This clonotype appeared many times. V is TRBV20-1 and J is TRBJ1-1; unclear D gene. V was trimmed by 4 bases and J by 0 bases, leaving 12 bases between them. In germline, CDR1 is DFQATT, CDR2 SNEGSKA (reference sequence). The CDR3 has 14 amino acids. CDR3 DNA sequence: TGCAGTGCTACAAGACCGGACTTGAACACTGAAGCTTTCTTT. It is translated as CSATRPDLNTEAFF.

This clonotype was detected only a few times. The CDR3 DNA is TGTGCCAGCTCTACCAGTGACAACTATAATTCACCCCTCCACTTT. Residues: CASSTSDNYNSPLHF. The rearrangement uses TRBV12-3 or TRBV12-4 and TRBJ1-6, with unresolved D. Trimming removed 8 bases at V and 3 bases at J, with 14 bases between. CDR3 size: 15 residues.

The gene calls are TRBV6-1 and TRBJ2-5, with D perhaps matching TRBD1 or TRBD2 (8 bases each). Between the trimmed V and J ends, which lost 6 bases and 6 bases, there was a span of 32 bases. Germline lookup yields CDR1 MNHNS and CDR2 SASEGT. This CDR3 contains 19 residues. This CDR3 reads CASSPRDRGDSGGQKTQYF. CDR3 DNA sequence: TGTGCCAGCAGCCCCCGAGACAGGGGTGATTCGGGGGGGCAAAAGACCCAGTACTTC.

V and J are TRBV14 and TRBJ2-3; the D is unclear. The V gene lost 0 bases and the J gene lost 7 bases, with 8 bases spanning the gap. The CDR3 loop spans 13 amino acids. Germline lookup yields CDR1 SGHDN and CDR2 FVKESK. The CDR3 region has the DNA TGTGCCAGCAGCCAAGAGACCTGGAATACGCAGTATTTT. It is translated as CASSQETWNTQYF.

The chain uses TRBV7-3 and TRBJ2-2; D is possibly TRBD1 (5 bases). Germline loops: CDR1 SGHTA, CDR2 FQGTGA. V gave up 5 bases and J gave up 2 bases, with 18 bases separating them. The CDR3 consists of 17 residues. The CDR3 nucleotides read TGTGCCAGCAGCGAATCCAGGGTTACAGCTAACACCGGGGAGCTGTTTTTT. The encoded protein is CASSESRVTANTGELFF.